This TCR beta chain was identified during a study of T cell repertoires in cytomegalovirus infection (dated by TCRdb to the late 2010s). Regarding the study in general: Peptide stimulations targeted recently identified HLA-C-restricted CMV epitopes, whose presentation resists viral immunomodulation, together with well-studied HLA-B-restricted epitopes. Because public TCR beta signatures pointed to carriage of CMV infection together with the matching HLA type, the HLA type of each donor mattered for the analysis.

The reads were generated on an Illumina HiSeq 1500. TCRdb trimmed public reads at Q25 via fastp, called clones via MiXCR and kept in-frame beta chains. Entries are consolidated by CDR3 protein sequence, retaining the most common genes and DNA. The sample has 700,000 to 900,000 distinct CDR3 sequences on record, roughly 28% of them singletons. The ten most abundant clones make up around 13% of the sample. Compared with germline, V lacks 7 bases and J lacks 0 bases; bases without a gene match: 7. The germline V gene yields SGHTA for CDR1 and FQGNSA for CDR2. Inclusive of the bounding cysteine and phenylalanine, the CDR3 is 17 residues long. Of all the DNA, just the CDR3 is kept, 51 bases in frame from base 1. The treatment or condition tag for this specimen amounts to: in vitro stimulation with specific CMV peptide epitopes to enrich CMV-specific T cells. This clonotype showed up many times. Its specific antigen is unknown. No quality values exist for individual bases; no much larger clone is one base distant.

The investigation overall reported the following: In both this cohort and an independent roughly 400-donor cohort, the cumulative frequency of public TCR beta family members distinguished carriers of CMV infection plus the relevant HLA type. The ex vivo response was dominated by HLA-C-restricted CMV-specific TCR beta clonotypes, and the single most frequent clonotype in two of eight donors was supplied by these HLA-C-restricted clonotypes.

The sequences come from cultured CD8+ T cells from PBMCs, collected from culture after CMV antigen stimulation. The chain links TRBV7-2 with TRBJ2-1; TRBD2 fits 12 bases in the junction. This receptor was taken from a human donor in good health (CMV status not recorded). Some clones in this sample may be carry-over from other donors' samples. Here is the DNA: TGTGCCAGCATCGGGACTAGCGGGCCTCACTCCTACAATGAGCAGTTCTTC. Translated, this gives CASIGTSGPHSYNEQFF.